This T cell receptor (beta chain) was identified in a study of blood T cell repertoires in COVID-19. The CDR3 length is 16 residues. Per germline, CDR1 MDHEN and CDR2 SYDVKM. The junction had 6 bases not matched to a gene; V was cut back by 4 bases and J by 2 bases. While infection was still active, Seattle patients were enrolled and then followed longitudinally. In the study's own analysis: How many nucleated cells were present was estimated from reference gene primer amplification. The method was immunoSEQ multiplex PCR; TCRdb's version includes in-frame clones alone and lacks a portion of them. The V and J calls and clone size come from that table; D and trimming were worked out from the DNA. The table lists under 95,000 clones, roughly nine tenths of them singletons.

The TCR was taken from a man aged 45 to 65 with COVID-19, enrolled during active disease. Sequences were obtained from peripheral blood. The V and J genes are TRBV28 and TRBJ2-3; the match to TRBD2 covers 10 bases. CDR3 sequence reads: CASSSRTSGVTDTQYF. The CDR3 bases are TGTGCCAGCAGTTCGAGAACTAGCGGGGTCACAGATACGCAGTATTTT.